Ten or more counts support the clone carrying this TCR beta chain. The data stem from a study of T cells in Graves' hyperthyroidism and ophthalmopathy. RNA transcripts provided the source from which TCR beta CDR3 regions were amplified. HTBI primers drove first-round RT-PCR of the TCR CDR3. TCRdb passed the multiplex PCR reads through MiXCR, listing each CDR3 protein once. The sample consists of approximately 600,000 distinct CDR3 sequences, 15% to 20% of them appearing once. The CDR3 is made up of 17 amino acids. With 0 bases removed from V and 2 bases from J, the gap between germline ends came to 11 bases. The germline V gene has CDR1 SGHVS and CDR2 FQNEAQ.

Sequenced sample: blood. This TCR was recovered from a woman in her thirties with Graves' hyperthyroidism. The rearrangement links TRBV7-8 to TRBJ2-6; no definite D call. CDR3 residues: CASSLAGRLAGANVLTF. As DNA, the CDR3 is TGTGCCAGCAGCTTAGCAGGAAGGCTGGCTGGGGCCAACGTCCTGACTTTC.